What follows are 20 T cell receptor beta chains derived from one specimen sequenced in a study of metastatic and nonmetastatic thyroid tumors (dated by TCRdb to the early 2020s). Before undergoing thyroid surgery, none of the patients had been given any kind of treatment. Library generation was performed with PCR. TCRdb shows the sequencer as Illumina HiSeq 4000. The public sequencing data were trimmed at Q25 with fastp and processed into clonotypes with MiXCR by TCRdb, which kept only in-frame beta chains. In all, the sample holds 60,000 or so clones, and 30% of those were seen once. Together, the top ten hold around 15% of the sample. The sequenced material came from blood. The source is a female donor with papillary thyroid cancer or a benign thyroid nodule (not recorded which). Some clones in this sample may be carry-over from other donors' samples.

The CDR3 loop reads CASSDLAIHEQYF. The CDR3 nucleotides read TGTGCCAGCTCAGACTTAGCAATCCACGAGCAGTACTTC. This chain uses TRBV18 with TRBJ2-7; no reliable D call. CDR1 is KGHSH, CDR2 LQKENI, per germline. This CDR3 has 13 amino acids. Trimming left V 5 bases short and J 5 bases short, with 13 bases between.

The sample holds many counts of this clone. The chain links TRBV2 to TRBJ2-5; 9 bases are shared with TRBD1. Germline V gene data show CDR1 as SNHLY and CDR2 as FYNNEI. The CDR3 covers 14 residues. J gave up 4 bases and V 7 bases, and 7 bases lay outside the gene matches. CDR3 sequence: CASTEQGAGETQYF. DNA for the CDR3: TGTGCCAGCACCGAACAGGGGGCGGGAGAGACCCAGTACTTC.

V is TRBV4-1 and J is TRBJ1-2, with 7 bases identical to TRBD1. J was trimmed by 8 bases and V by 3 bases; bases with no gene match: 9. The germline V gene has CDR1 MGHRA and CDR2 YSYEKL. There are 14 residues in the CDR3. CDR3 residues: CASSHPDREGGYTF. The CDR3 DNA reads as TGCGCCAGCAGCCATCCCGACAGGGAGGGAGGCTACACCTTC.

This chain joins TRBV5-1 and TRBJ1-6; D might be TRBD1 (6 bases). This CDR3 has 15 amino acids. Trimming cost V 3 bases and J 10 bases, with 17 bases left between them. Germline V gene lookup returns CDR1 SGHRS and CDR2 YFSETQ. Here the CDR3 DNA reads TGCGCCAGCAGCTATACAGGGTTAGAAGACTCACCCCTCCACTTT. Translated: CASSYTGLEDSPLHF.

CDR3 sequence reads: CASSRGGIRTDTQYF. Written as DNA, the CDR3 is TGTGCCAGCAGTCGGGGGGGGATCCGAACAGATACGCAGTATTTT. This chain uses TRBV12-3 or TRBV12-4 with TRBJ2-3; 8 bases are a match to TRBD2. V lost 5 bases, J lost 3 bases, and 7 bases stayed unmatched. The CDR3 extends over 15 amino acids.

The rearrangement uses TRBV2 and TRBJ2-1; possible D gene TRBD2, 6 bases. In germline, CDR1 is SNHLY, CDR2 FYNNEI. Trimming took 7 bases from V and 1 from J, leaving 17 bases between them. The CDR3 has 16 residues. The CDR3 DNA sequence: TGTGCCAGCAAGCGTCAGGCGGAGGGGTCCTACAATGAGCAGTTCTTC. Amino acids: CASKRQAEGSYNEQFF.

The V call is TRBV6-2 or TRBV6-3, the J call TRBJ1-1; 7 bases line up with TRBD1. Germline lookup yields CDR1 MNHEY and CDR2 SVGEGT. This CDR3 is built from 15 residues. V lost 0 bases, J lost 0 bases, and 1 base stayed unmatched. CDR3 sequence: CASSYSTGVNTEAFF. CDR3 nucleotide sequence: TGTGCCAGCAGTTACTCTACAGGGGTGAACACTGAAGCTTTCTTT.

The V and J genes are TRBV19 and TRBJ1-2, with D possibly matching TRBD1 (6 bases). The V end lost 4 bases, the J end lost 2 bases, and 11 bases lay between the germline ends. The length of the CDR3 is 14 residues. The germline CDR1 and CDR2 sequences are LNHDA and SQIVND (reference sequence). The CDR3 is CASSSSGQNYGYTF. CDR3 DNA: TGTGCCAGTAGTAGTTCCGGACAGAACTATGGCTACACCTTC.

V and J are TRBV18 and TRBJ1-1; D is unresolved. CDR3 length: 13 amino acids. Germline V gene sequence: CDR1 KGHSH, CDR2 LQKENI. V was clipped by 3 bases and J by 0 bases, with 5 bases between them. This CDR3 reads CASSPSVNTEAFF. The CDR3 DNA is TGTGCCAGCTCACCGTCTGTGAACACTGAAGCTTTCTTT.

The rearrangement uses TRBV5-1 and TRBJ1-6; perhaps TRBD1 as D (6 bases). CDR1 and CDR2 from the germline V gene are SGHRS and YFSETQ. Trimming pared 1 base from V and 10 bases from J, leaving 12 bases between. The CDR3 runs 14 residues. The CDR3 spells CASSLWGAGSPLHF. CDR3 DNA: TGCGCCAGCAGCTTGTGGGGGGCTGGATCACCCCTCCACTTT.

The V call is TRBV19, the J call TRBJ1-2; no definite D call. This CDR3 comprises 14 residues. Germline V gene sequence: CDR1 LNHDA, CDR2 SQIVND (reference sequence). The V and J ends lost 9 bases and 4 bases respectively, with 18 bases between them. The CDR3 DNA is TGTGCCAGCCCTACGAAAGGGTACTCCTATGGCTACACCTTC. Its protein product is CASPTKGYSYGYTF.

This clone was recorded a few times. The V call is TRBV28, the J call TRBJ1-1, with no clear D. Germline V lookup: CDR1 MDHEN, CDR2 SYDVKM. This CDR3 has 14 residues. V shed 3 bases and J shed 9 bases, with 17 bases lying between them. The CDR3 DNA reads as TGTGCCAGCAGTTTTGGTCGAAATCTCCCGAAAGCTTTCTTT. Its protein product is CASSFGRNLPKAFF.

V gene TRBV3-1 combines with J gene TRBJ1-2; the D is unclear. CDR1 is LGHDT, CDR2 YNNKEL, per germline (reference sequence). The CDR3 contains 14 residues. Trimming pared 0 bases from V and 7 bases from J, leaving 12 bases between. The CDR3, as DNA: TGTGCCAGCAGCCAAGAAGCGCAGGATAGTGGCTACACCTTC. It is translated as CASSQEAQDSGYTF. Together with reference TRBV3-1 and TRBJ1-2, the CDR3 gives the full variable domain: DTAVSQTPKYLVTQMGNDKSIKCEQNLGHDTMYWYKQDSKKFLKIMFSYNNKELIINETVPNRFSPKSPDKAHLNLHINSLELGDSAVYFCASSQEAQDSGYTFGSGTRLTVV.

The rearrangement links TRBV11-2 to TRBJ2-2; D gene unclear. CDR1 and CDR2 from the germline V gene are SGHAT and FQNNGV. The length of the CDR3 is 12 residues. For the CDR3, the DNA is TGTGGGACCCGGGCGAACACCGGGGAGCTGTTTTTT. This gives the protein CGTRANTGELFF.

The CDR3 region has the DNA TGTGCCAGCAGTCCGACAATAAGAACTCTTGGGGAGCAGTACTTC. Its protein is CASSPTIRTLGEQYF. The genes are TRBV28 and TRBJ2-7; no definite D call. Trimming pared 5 bases from V and 7 bases from J, leaving 21 bases between. This CDR3 region has 15 residues. Germline V CDR1 and CDR2: MDHEN, SYDVKM.

This clone showed up just a few times. The rearrangement joins TRBV12-3 or TRBV12-4 to TRBJ2-6; possibly TRBD2 for D (6 bases). This CDR3 has 16 residues. V was shortened by 6 bases and J by 2 bases, with 14 bases between the two germline ends. This chain's CDR3 is CASSPVEGAGANVLTF. The CDR3, as DNA: TGTGCCAGCAGCCCCGTGGAGGGAGCTGGGGCCAACGTCCTGACTTTC.

The chain is built from TRBV20-1 and TRBJ2-1; D is ambiguous. Germline assignment: CDR1 DFQATT and CDR2 SNEGSKA (reference sequence). The CDR3 consists of 11 residues. V lost 3 bases, J lost 12 bases, and 12 bases lay in between. CDR3 amino acids: CSARRSALQFF. CDR3 in DNA: TGCAGTGCTAGGAGGAGCGCCCTGCAGTTCTTC.

The genes are TRBV28 and TRBJ2-7, with 7 bases fitting TRBD2. V gave up 5 bases and J gave up 0 bases; unmatched junction bases: 10. The CDR3 is made up of 16 amino acids. CDR1 is MDHEN and CDR2 is SYDVKM in the germline V gene. The chain's CDR3 is CASSPLTSASSYEQYF. The CDR3 DNA reads as TGTGCCAGCAGTCCCTTAACTAGCGCGAGCTCCTACGAGCAGTACTTC.

This chain connects TRBV7-2 to TRBJ2-7; 7 positions match TRBD1. The ends lost 4 bases at V and 2 bases at J; junction bases unmatched: 5. This CDR3 comprises 14 residues. The V gene's germline CDR1 is SGHTA and CDR2 FQGNSA. The CDR3 nucleotides are TGTGCCAGCAGCTATCGGGACAGCGCCTACGAGCAGTACTTC. Translating it yields CASSYRDSAYEQYF.

This clone was found a few times. The chain has TRBV4-2 and TRBJ1-3; D is possibly TRBD1 (5 bases). Germline assignment: CDR1 LGHNA and CDR2 YNFKEQ. The V end was cut by 1 base, the J end by 3 bases, with 10 bases between. The CDR3 totals 15 residues. CDR3 sequence reads: CASSQARVDGNTIYF. Here the CDR3 DNA reads TGTGCCAGCAGCCAAGCCAGGGTAGATGGAAACACCATATATTTT.